This T cell receptor (beta chain) was profiled in a study of T cells in Graves' hyperthyroidism and ophthalmopathy. Study information: The initial diagnosis was the point when peripheral blood was collected, ahead of any treatment.

Aged 18 to 65, the patients had hyperthyroidism that was newly diagnosed and had lasted under 2 months. There are 14 residues in the CDR3. The germline V gene has CDR1 MDHEN and CDR2 SYDVKM. The V and J ends lost 6 bases and 3 bases respectively, with 14 bases between them. Amplified regions were TCR beta CDR3 sequences from RNA transcripts. First-round RT-PCR targeting the TCR CDR3 was performed with the HTBI primer set. TCRdb re-analysed the multiplex PCR reads in MiXCR, keeping a single row per CDR3 protein. The table shows approximately 600,000 distinct CDR3 sequences, with approximately 14% occurring only once. This clonotype was seen repeatedly, ten times or more.

The V gene is TRBV28, the J gene TRBJ1-1; maybe TRBD1 (5 bases). The sample consisted of blood. The receptor comes from a woman aged 25 to 39 with Graves' hyperthyroidism that later progressed to Graves' ophthalmopathy. CDR3 protein: CASSPGLGHTEAFF. CDR3 DNA: TGTGCCAGCAGCCCAGGACTGGGGCACACTGAAGCTTTCTTT.